This T cell receptor (beta chain) was found in a study of molecular identifiers for immune sequencing clone quantification. Trimming pared 5 bases from V and 0 bases from J, leaving 14 bases between. This CDR3 is built from 16 residues. TCRdb independently ran MiXCR on the PCR reads; one entry per CDR3 protein. The data show 600,000 to 650,000 distinct CDR3 sequences, just under 20% seen once. This clonotype was counted many times. Source material: naive CD8+ T cells from blood, with Jurkat cell RNA spiked in. Subset: FACS-sorted CD8+CD4-CCR7+CD45RA+ naive T cells. The chain carries TRBV12-3 or TRBV12-4 and TRBJ1-5; D may be TRBD1 (5 bases). This TCR was sampled from a human donor in good health. Some libraries in this study had Jurkat cell RNA spiked in. CDR3 protein: CASSRQFPNSNQPQHF. DNA of the CDR3: TGTGCCAGCAGTAGACAGTTCCCCAATAGCAATCAGCCCCAGCATTTT.